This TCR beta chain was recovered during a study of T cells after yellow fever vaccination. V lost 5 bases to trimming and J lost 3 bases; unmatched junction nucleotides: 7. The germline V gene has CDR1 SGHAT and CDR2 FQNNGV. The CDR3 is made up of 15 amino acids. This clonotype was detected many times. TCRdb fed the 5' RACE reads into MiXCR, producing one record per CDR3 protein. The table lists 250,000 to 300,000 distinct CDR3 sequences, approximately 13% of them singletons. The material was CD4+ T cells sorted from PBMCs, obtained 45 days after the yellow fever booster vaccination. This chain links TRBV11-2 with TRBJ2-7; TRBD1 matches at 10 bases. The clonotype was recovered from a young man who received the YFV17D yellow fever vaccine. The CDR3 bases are TGTGCCAGCAGCCTCCGGGACAGGGGAGTCTACGAGCAGTACTTC. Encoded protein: CASSLRDRGVYEQYF.